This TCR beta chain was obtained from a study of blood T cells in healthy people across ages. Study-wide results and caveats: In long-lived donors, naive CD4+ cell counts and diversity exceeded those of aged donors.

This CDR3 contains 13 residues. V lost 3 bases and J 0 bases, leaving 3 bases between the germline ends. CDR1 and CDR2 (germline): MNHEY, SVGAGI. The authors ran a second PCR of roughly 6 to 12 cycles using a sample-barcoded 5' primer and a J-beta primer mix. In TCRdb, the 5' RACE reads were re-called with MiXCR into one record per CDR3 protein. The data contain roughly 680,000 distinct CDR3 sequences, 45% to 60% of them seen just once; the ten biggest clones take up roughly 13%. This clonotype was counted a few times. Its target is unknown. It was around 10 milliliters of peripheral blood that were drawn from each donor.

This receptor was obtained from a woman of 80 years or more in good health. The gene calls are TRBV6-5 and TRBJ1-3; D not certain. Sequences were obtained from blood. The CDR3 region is CASSYSSGNTIYF. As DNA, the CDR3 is TGTGCCAGCAGTTATTCCTCTGGAAACACCATATATTTT.